This TCR beta chain was profiled in a study of low-dose radiotherapy and immunotherapy resistance in tumors. Across the whole study: Each fraction for Cohort 1 was 0.5 Gy, given every 2 weeks, and the total came to 6.5 Gy. Cyclophosphamide went in intravenously at 200 mg/m2 every two weeks, one day before radiation and immunotherapy. Patients were on oral aspirin 300 mg taken daily for four cycles from cycle 1 day 1.

Time point of the sample: after trial treatment. This sample's treatment: LDRT plus nivolumab, ipilimumab, low-dose cyclophosphamide and aspirin (RACIN trial). Treatment of the donors consisted of nivolumab and ipilimumab (plus aspirin, low-dose cyclophosphamide and low-dose radiotherapy). First-strand cDNA relied on TRAV- and TRBV-specific primers spanning alpha and beta chains. Using a constant-region primer together with a V-primer adapter, TCRs were subjected to roughly 20 PCR cycles of amplification. TCRdb independently ran MiXCR on the reads; one entry per CDR3 protein. The table lists 80,000 or so distinct CDR3 sequences, less than 20% of them singletons, with approximately 1.5% in the top ten. Germline assignment: CDR1 MNHNS and CDR2 SASEGT. V trimming: 3 bases; J trimming: 5 bases; junction bases outside the gene matches: 2. The CDR3 has 15 residues.

This clonotype was sampled from a male donor with prostate cancer. V and J are TRBV6-1 and TRBJ2-5; TRBD2 matches at 14 bases. The starting material was PBMCs, obtained after low-dose radiotherapy plus immunotherapy. The CDR3 nucleotides are TGTGCCAGCAGTGAGACTAGCGGGAGGGCGGAGACCCAGTACTTC. Protein: CASSETSGRAETQYF.